This T cell receptor beta chain was captured in a study of cytomegalovirus exposure and HLA in healthy donors. Overall study: Later, an analysis reported that the 130 or so validation repertoires had used the same platform as the approximately 630 first-cohort repertoires.

Germline-derived CDR1 and CDR2 are SNHLY and FYNNEI. With 6 bases removed from V and 4 bases from J, the gap between germline ends came to 13 bases. This CDR3 comprises 14 residues. Repertoires were generated with immunoSEQ multiplex PCR, while TCRdb's copy carries only in-frame clones and drops some. The table shows around 150,000 clones, with 88% occurring only once. The study drew the donors from its roughly 120-subject validation cohort, separate from the approximately 700-subject first cohort. Overall study results and limits: Specificity of a few CMV-associated chains for CMV antigens was verified in vitro. Whilst most TCR sequences proved rare, a subset of public TCRs occurred across many donors.

This clone was seen a few times. The antigen is not known. Sequencing was performed on PBMCs. The V and J genes are TRBV2 and TRBJ1-3, with a weak D call TRBD1 (6 bases). The origin of this receptor is a woman aged 18 to 35 in good health and CMV-seropositive. CDR3 nucleotide sequence: TGTGCCAGCAGAGCCGGGACATCAGGAAACACCATATATTTT. This encodes CASRAGTSGNTIYF.